This record looks at one T cell receptor (beta chain) sequence and its context. The sample has other DNA sequences that encode this CDR3 too. The sample originates from a study of shared clonotypes between healthy human individuals. Sequencing used immunoSEQ multiplex PCR; TCRdb keeps in-frame clones, though not all of them. This sample has some 2,000,000 clones, with around 95% found just once. This CDR3 region has 11 residues. The germline CDR1 and CDR2 sequences are LGHNT and FRNRAP. Trimming shortened V by 3 bases and J by 6 bases, and 4 bases separated the two germline ends. The gene calls are TRBV12-5 and TRBJ2-3; D call uncertain. Material: naive CD4+ T cells sorted from blood. Subset noted: CD45RA+ positively selected. The origin of this receptor is a young man in good health. The CDR3 DNA is TGTGCTAGTGGTTTCGGGGATACGCAGTATTTT. Translated, it gives CASGFGDTQYF.